The 25 T cell receptor beta chains below were found in one sample sequenced in a study of blood T cell repertoires in COVID-19. Data came from immunoSEQ multiplex PCR; TCRdb stores just in-frame clones and leaves some out. The data hold almost 95,000 clones, with around 88% observed a single time. The specimen was peripheral blood. The receptors come from a woman aged 55 to 70 with COVID-19, enrolled during active disease.

This clone was detected only once. The chain combines TRBV7-8 with TRBJ2-1, with 7 bases fitting TRBD1. Germline CDR1 and CDR2: SGHVS and FQNEAQ. The J segment lost 4 bases and the V segment lost 5 bases, leaving 8 bases of the junction unmatched. This CDR3 has 15 amino acids. CDR3 sequence: CASSPETGPYNEQFF. As DNA, the CDR3 is TGTGCCAGCAGCCCAGAGACAGGGCCATACAATGAGCAGTTCTTC. Full variable domain (rest looked up from reference TRBV7-8 and TRBJ2-1): GAGVSQSPRYKVAKRGQDVALRCDPISGHVSLFWYQQALGQGPEFLTYFQNEAQLDKSGLPSDRFFAERPEGSVSTLKIQRTQQEDSAVYLCASSPETGPYNEQFFGPGTRLTVL.

The chain has TRBV7-9 and TRBJ1-1; 9 bases match TRBD1. This CDR3 is built from 14 residues. Germline CDR1 and CDR2: SEHNR and FQNEAQ (reference sequence). Trimming took 4 bases from V and 4 from J; bases not matched to a gene: 4. Written as DNA, the CDR3 is TGTGCCAGCAGCTCACAGGGGGCGGTCACTGAAGCTTTCTTT. This sequence encodes CASSSQGAVTEAFF.

This rearrangement joins TRBV28 to TRBJ2-7, with TRBD1 matching 10 bases. The trim removed 7 bases at V and 2 bases at J, leaving 8 bases unmatched. CDR1 is MDHEN, CDR2 SYDVKM, per germline. The CDR3 has 15 amino acids. As DNA, the CDR3 is TGTGCCAGCATTCAGTCCGGGACAGGGGCCTACGAGCAGTACTTC. Translating gives CASIQSGTGAYEQYF.

The V gene is TRBV5-1, the J gene TRBJ2-7, with D perhaps TRBD2 (5 bases). V lost 0 bases to trimming and J lost 7 bases, with 14 bases between them. CDR1 is SGHRS, CDR2 YFSETQ, per germline. CDR3 length: 14 amino acids. In DNA form, the CDR3 reads TGCGCCAGCAGCTTGGCCTGGGGTTCGGGGGAGCAGTACTTC. Translated, it gives CASSLAWGSGEQYF.

The rearrangement uses TRBV7-8 and TRBJ1-3; maybe TRBD1 (6 bases). Germline lookup yields CDR1 SGHVS and CDR2 FQNEAQ. The CDR3 covers 19 residues. V was cut by 3 bases and J by 0 bases, with 21 bases left in between. CDR3: CASSFGQGTLSYSGNTIYF. CDR3 bases: TGTGCCAGCAGCTTTGGGCAGGGGACGCTTAGTTACTCTGGAAACACCATATATTTT.

This clone appeared a single time. This sequence joins TRBV30 and TRBJ1-5; D unclear. The CDR3 runs 13 residues. Germline V gives CDR1 GTSNPN, CDR2 SVGIG (reference sequence). Trimming stripped 0 bases from V and 4 bases from J, with 7 bases between. Here the CDR3 reads CAWSVQVNQPQHF. CDR3 sequence (DNA): TGTGCCTGGAGTGTACAAGTAAATCAGCCCCAGCATTTT.

This clone was seen just once. The genes are TRBV7-9 and TRBJ2-1; D possibly corresponds to TRBD1 (6 bases). The germline CDR1 and CDR2 sequences are SEHNR and FQNEAQ (reference sequence). This CDR3 region has 13 residues. The V end was cut by 0 bases, the J end by 6 bases, with 6 bases between. The CDR3 region is CASSLARGNEQFF. The CDR3 DNA follows: TGTGCCAGCAGCTTAGCCAGGGGCAATGAGCAGTTCTTC.

V usage is TRBV15 and J usage is TRBJ2-3, with TRBD2 as a possible D gene (5 bases). Trimming stripped 10 bases from V and 0 bases from J, with 8 bases between. Germline V gene data show CDR1 as LNHNV and CDR2 as YYDKDF (reference sequence). The CDR3 is made up of 12 amino acids. The CDR3 DNA sequence: TGTGCCATACTAGATAGCACAGATACGCAGTATTTT. It yields the protein CAILDSTDTQYF.

The gene calls are TRBV5-8 and TRBJ2-1; perhaps TRBD1 as D (6 bases). The CDR3 extends over 14 amino acids. V gave up 0 bases and J gave up 5 bases, with 9 bases separating them. Germline V CDR1 and CDR2: SGHTS, YDEGEE. The CDR3 coding sequence is TGTGCCAGCAGCTTGGGGACAGCAGACAATGAGCAGTTCTTC. Translated, it gives CASSLGTADNEQFF.

The rearrangement links TRBV7-2 to TRBJ2-7, with D possibly TRBD2 on 6 matching bases. V lost 5 bases and J 1 base, leaving 15 bases between the germline ends. The CDR3 consists of 15 residues. Germline V gives CDR1 SGHTA, CDR2 FQGNSA. This CDR3 reads CASSPGGFLSYEQYF. Written as DNA, the CDR3 is TGTGCCAGCAGCCCCGGGGGATTCTTGTCCTACGAGCAGTACTTC.

The CDR3 is CASSYNPNTEAFF. As DNA, the CDR3 is TGTGCCAGCAGTTACAATCCAAACACTGAAGCTTTCTTT. The genes are TRBV6-2 or TRBV6-3 and TRBJ1-1; D gene unclear. Germline-derived CDR1 and CDR2 are MNHEY and SVGEGT. The CDR3 covers 13 residues. V was clipped by 2 bases and J by 2 bases, with 6 bases between them.

The chain links TRBV2 to TRBJ2-7; 10 nucleotides line up with TRBD1. Germline trimming cut 7 bases from V and 5 bases from J; bases unmatched to any gene: 8. Per the germline V gene, CDR1 is SNHLY and CDR2 is FYNNEI. This CDR3 contains 14 residues. The CDR3 loop is CASILGTGADEQYF. The CDR3 nucleotides are TGTGCCAGCATCCTCGGGACAGGGGCGGACGAGCAGTACTTC.

The chain has TRBV7-2 and TRBJ1-3; D is perhaps TRBD1 (5 bases). CDR1 and CDR2 (germline): SGHTA, FQGNSA. Between the trimmed V and J ends, which lost 1 base and 7 bases, there was a span of 11 bases. The length of the CDR3 is 14 residues. The CDR3 spells CASSLDSGGNTIYF. DNA for the CDR3: TGTGCCAGCAGCTTAGACAGTGGGGGGAACACCATATATTTT.

The chain recombines TRBV19 with TRBJ2-7; 8 nucleotides line up with TRBD1. Germline CDR1 reads LNHDA; CDR2 reads SQIVND (reference sequence). V lost 1 base and J lost 2; bases outside the gene matches: 7. The CDR3 consists of 16 residues. The CDR3 DNA reads as TGTGCCAGTAGTATAGTATCGGGGACAGGACCCTACGAGCAGTACTTC. Amino acid sequence: CASSIVSGTGPYEQYF.

V and J are TRBV4-1 and TRBJ1-1; 7 bases agree with TRBD1. CDR3 length equals 14 residues. Germline-derived CDR1 and CDR2 are MGHRA and YSYEKL. V gave up 4 bases and J gave up 3 bases; unmatched junction bases: 5. DNA of the CDR3: TGCGCCAGCAGCCTTGATGGGACAGACACTGAAGCTTTCTTT. The encoded protein is CASSLDGTDTEAFF.

This clone has only one observation. Written as DNA, the CDR3 is TGTGCCAGCAGCGCCGGGGGACTCCAAGAGACCCAGTACTTC. This gives the protein CASSAGGLQETQYF. V and J are TRBV9 and TRBJ2-5, with a possible D match to TRBD2 (6 bases). The germline CDR1 and CDR2 sequences are SGDLS and YYNGEE. CDR3 size: 14 residues. V lost 3 bases, J lost 1 base, and 10 bases lay in between. Variable domain in full (rest from reference TRBV9 and TRBJ2-5): DSGVTQTPKHLITATGQRVTLRCSPRSGDLSVYWYQQSLDQGLQFLIQYYNGEERAKGNILERFSAQQFPDLHSELNLSSLELGDSALYFCASSAGGLQETQYFGPGTRLLVL.

The chain is built from TRBV19 and TRBJ2-6; D may be TRBD2 (5 bases). Germline CDR1 and CDR2: LNHDA and SQIVND (reference sequence). CDR3 size: 16 residues. V was clipped by 3 bases and J by 0 bases, with 9 bases between them. DNA of the CDR3: TGTGCCAGTAGTATCGGACGGGGCTCTGGGGCCAACGTCCTGACTTTC. Translating gives CASSIGRGSGANVLTF.

The V and J genes are TRBV10-3 and TRBJ1-2, with 12 bases lining up with TRBD1. V lost 4 bases, J lost 4 bases, and 4 bases stayed unmatched. There are 15 residues in the CDR3. Germline CDR1 is ENHRY and CDR2 is SYGVKD. CDR3: CAISGDRGQVYGYTF. In DNA, the CDR3 is TGTGCCATCAGTGGGGACAGGGGGCAGGTCTATGGCTACACCTTC.

In this sample, this clone turned up a few times. The V and J genes are TRBV4-1 and TRBJ1-1, with D possibly TRBD1 on 6 matching bases. Trimming pared 4 bases from V and 1 base from J, leaving 10 bases between. This CDR3 region has 14 residues. Germline V gene sequence: CDR1 MGHRA, CDR2 YSYEKL. The CDR3 coding sequence is TGCGCCAGCAGCCCCCGACAGGCGAACACTGAAGCTTTCTTT. Residues: CASSPRQANTEAFF.

About this clone: The junction differs from germline at one of its ends, possibly a read error. The chain has TRBV3-1 (or the pseudogene TRBV3-2) and TRBJ1-1; the D is unclear. The germline CDR1 and CDR2 sequences are LGHDT and YNNKEL (reference sequence). This CDR3 is 16 amino acids long. In DNA, the CDR3 is TGTGCCAGCAGCCAAGATTTAGCCAGCCTGAACGCTGAAGCTTTCTTT. Its protein is CASSQDLASLNAEAFF.

This clone appeared once. The chain carries TRBV7-9 and TRBJ2-7; D gene uncertain. There are 15 residues in the CDR3. Germline assignment: CDR1 SEHNR and CDR2 FQNEAQ (reference sequence). The V end was cut by 1 base, the J end by 1 base, with 11 bases between. CDR3 sequence reads: CASSLDMGSSYEQYF. The CDR3 nucleotides read TGTGCCAGCAGCTTAGATATGGGCAGTTCCTACGAGCAGTACTTC. Full variable domain (outside the CDR3, taken from reference TRBV7-9 and TRBJ2-7): DTGVSQNPRHKITKRGQNVTFRCDPISEHNRLYWYRQTLGQGPEFLTYFQNEAQLEKSRLLSDRFSAERPKGSFSTLEIQRTEQGDSAMYLCASSLDMGSSYEQYFGPGTRLTVT.

The chain recombines TRBV5-1 with TRBJ2-3, with TRBD2 identical over 10 bases. The CDR3 spans 16 residues. The V gene end was trimmed by 4 bases and the J gene end by 0 bases; junction bases not matched to a gene: 5. Germline lookup yields CDR1 SGHRS and CDR2 YFSETQ. The DNA of the CDR3 is TGCGCCAGCAGCGCCAGCGGGGGGGCTAGCACAGATACGCAGTATTTT. Encoded protein: CASSASGGASTDTQYF.

This sequence joins TRBV10-2 and TRBJ1-5; a possible D gene is TRBD1 (5 bases). Germline V CDR1 and CDR2: WSHSY, SAAADI. V lost 3 bases and J 3 bases, leaving 15 bases between the germline ends. This CDR3 is 16 amino acids long. CDR3 sequence (DNA): TGCGCCAGCAGTGAAGTTGGCAGGGTCAACAATCAGCCCCAGCATTTT. As protein: CASSEVGRVNNQPQHF.

The V gene is TRBV5-1, the J gene TRBJ2-7, with D unclear. Trimming removed 0 bases from V and 6 bases from J, with 10 bases in between. CDR1 and CDR2 from the germline V gene are SGHRS and YFSETQ. There are 13 residues in the CDR3. CDR3 DNA sequence: TGCGCCAGCAGCTTGGAGCCCTACGCCGAGCAGTACTTC. This sequence encodes CASSLEPYAEQYF.

This chain uses TRBV7-2 with TRBJ1-2; 8 positions match TRBD1. The CDR3 is 13 residues long. Germline CDR1 and CDR2: SGHTA and FQGNSA. V lost 5 bases and J lost 9; bases outside the gene matches: 8. The CDR3 DNA is TGTGCCAGCAGCCCGGACAGGGCCAAAAGCTACACCTTC. This encodes CASSPDRAKSYTF. Filled out from reference TRBV7-2 and TRBJ1-2, the complete variable domain reads GAGVSQSPSNKVTEKGKDVELRCDPISGHTALYWYRQSLGQGLEFLIYFQGNSAPDKSGLPSDRFSAERTGGSVSTLTIQRTQQEDSAVYLCASSPDRAKSYTFGSGTRLTVV.